This T cell receptor (beta chain) appears in the sequencing data of a study of monozygotic twins with inflammatory bowel disease. In the case of this clonotype: The antigen is not known.

Overall study results and limits: Twin pairs that were concordant did not differ from discordant pairs in repertoire similarity, possibly from limited power. Individual T cell subtypes were not distinguishable. Patient repertoire variability may have increased through differing immunosuppressive treatments. Relative clonotype sharing with others was diminished in IBD patients versus healthy twins, particularly with disease activity.

Using the 5' RACE reads, TCRdb records one entry per CDR3 protein without DNA. Its clone listing holds fewer than 200,000 distinct CDR3 sequences. Germline loops: CDR1 DFQATT, CDR2 SNEGSKA (reference sequence). This CDR3 has 16 residues. The TCR comes from a human donor with ulcerative colitis or Crohn's disease, or a healthy co-twin of an affected twin (not recorded which). This chain joins TRBV20-1 and TRBJ2-7; TCRdb names TRBD1, which stays unverified in the absence of DNA. Sequencing was performed on blood. This CDR3 is CSARGRGQSLTIEQYF.